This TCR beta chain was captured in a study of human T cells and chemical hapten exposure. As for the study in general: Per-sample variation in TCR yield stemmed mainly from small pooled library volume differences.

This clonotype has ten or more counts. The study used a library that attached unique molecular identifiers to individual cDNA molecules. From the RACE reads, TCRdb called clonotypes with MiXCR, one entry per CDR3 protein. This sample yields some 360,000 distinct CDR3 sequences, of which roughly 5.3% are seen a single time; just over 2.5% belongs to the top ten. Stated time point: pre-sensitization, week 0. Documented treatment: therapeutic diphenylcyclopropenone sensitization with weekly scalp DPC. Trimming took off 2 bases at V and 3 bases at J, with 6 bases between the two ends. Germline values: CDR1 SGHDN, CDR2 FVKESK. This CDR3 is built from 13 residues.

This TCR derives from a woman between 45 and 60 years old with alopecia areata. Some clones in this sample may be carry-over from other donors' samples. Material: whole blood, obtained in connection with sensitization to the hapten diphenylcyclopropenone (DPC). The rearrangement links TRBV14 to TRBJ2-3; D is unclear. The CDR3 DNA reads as TGTGCCAGCAGCCAACCCCATACAGATACGCAGTATTTT. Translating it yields CASSQPHTDTQYF.